This TCR beta chain comes out of a study of T cell clonality in common variable immunodeficiency (dated by TCRdb to between 2015 and 2017). Overall results and qualifications from the work: Differences among patients in the CVID cohort limited the correlations between repertoire features and clinical complications. CVID TCRbeta sequences were reported to have fewer deletions and N-nucleotide insertions and to lack highly modified clones with 13 or more V deletions. According to the authors, finding the cause of the higher clonality in CVID would require sequencing the repertoires of T cell subpopulations. Increased TCRbeta clonality was found in CVID subjects compared with healthy controls (t-test p = 0.018), with the increase being most characteristic of about a third of subjects. Healthy controls shared more TCRbeta clones with each other than CVID subjects shared among themselves (p < 0.0001). Despite equal DNA input, controls averaged approximately 77,000 unique sequences per sample versus some 30,000 in CVID samples.

For sequencing input, CVID and control samples contributed equivalent amounts of genomic DNA. For every sample, a 60 bp segment covering the rearranged TCRbeta CDR3 region was amplified and then sequenced. The immunoSEQ assay, a bias-corrected multiplex PCR combined with high-throughput sequencing, was used to amplify TCRbeta. The original pipeline was this. Each unique nucleotide sequence was treated as a clone and annotated with V, D and J genes, copy number and frequency. Sequences were labeled productive if in frame, and non-productive if out of frame or containing stop codons. As previously described, Shannon's entropy was used to calculate clonality. The predicted amino acid sequences of productive clones were used to derive mean CDR3 Kyte-Doolittle hydropathy. Scaled V gene usage was hierarchically clustered using Manhattan distance and complete linkage with the R hclust function. To assess clone sharing by CDR3 amino acid sequence, 12 repertoires per group were resampled over 100 rounds. The repertoires were searched for 65 to 85 published EBV-specific TCRbeta sequences and about 240 published CMV-specific TCRbeta sequences. Two CVID samples yielding fewer than 10,000 sequences were excluded from analysis, leaving fewer than 50 CVID repertoires. TCRdb obtained this table from immuneACCESS and retained in-frame rearrangements with V and J assigned. These tables miss some clones; where compared with another copy, unresolved V genes account for less than half of the shortfall, and the remainder is unexplained. V and J calls and clone size are copied from that table; D and trimming were computed from the DNA. The table for this sample lists roughly 3,600 clones, none of them counted only once. The ten largest clones take up 20% to 30% of the sample.

CDR3 length: 15 amino acids, cysteine to phenylalanine. Sequencing covers 36 bases of the CDR3, shown here with the frame starting at base 1. CDR1 SGHVS and CDR2 FNYEAQ are derived from the germline V gene. Trimmed from V: 1 base; trimmed from J: 5 bases; junction bases lacking a gene match: 6. This clone was counted at least ten times. What this receptor recognizes is not known. The missing CDR3 end, 3 residues past where the read stops, is filled in from the germline J gene. CVID was diagnosed by standard criteria: serum IgG, IgA and/or IgM reduced below normal range, plus specific antibody deficiency. There were around 46 subjects in the CVID group (approximately 15 female and approximately 30 male), ranging in age from roughly 9 to 70 years, with a mean age of 40. Most CVID patients and most healthy controls were of Caucasian heritage. At the time of study participation, every CVID subject had been on replacement immunoglobulin therapy for one year or longer. At blood collection, none of the CVID subjects was ill or on immunomodulatory or immunosuppressive medication. Heparinized peripheral whole blood samples of 5 to 8 ml were collected from each donor. Genomic DNA from adults with common variable immune deficiency (CVID) and from healthy adult controls was the source for sequencing TCRbeta CDR3 repertoires. Diluted blood was density-centrifuged over Hypaque 1077 or Ficoll-Paque to isolate peripheral blood mononuclear cells. Genomic DNA was obtained from unsorted mononuclear cells using either Qiagen column purification or a centrifugation-based method.

The sequence is built from TRBV7-6 and TRBJ1-1, and TRBD1 aligns with 8 junction nucleotides. Sequencing input: peripheral blood mononuclear cells. The sequence was obtained from a human donor with common variable immunodeficiency. The part of the CDR3 DNA that was read is TGTGCCAGCAGCTTAGAGGGCAGGGGGCTTACTGAA. This yields the protein CASSLEGRGLTE. The complete CDR3 protein is CASSLEGRGLTEAFF.